In this sample, the clone carrying this T cell receptor (beta chain) turned up many times. The data are from a study of T cells in Graves' hyperthyroidism and ophthalmopathy. Regions amplified from RNA transcripts were the TCR beta CDR3 regions. TCR CDR3 regions were first amplified by RT-PCR with HTBI primers. TCRdb reprocessed the multiplex PCR reads via MiXCR and lists one record per CDR3 protein. The sample holds 110,000 to 150,000 distinct CDR3 sequences, around 20% seen once. This CDR3 region has 19 residues. V was clipped by 2 bases and J by 2 bases, with 25 bases between them. Germline V lookup: CDR1 SGHAT, CDR2 FQNNGV.

The V and J genes are TRBV11-2 and TRBJ2-7; D possibly matches TRBD1 or TRBD2 (6 bases each). Sequencing used blood. The clonotype was recovered from a woman aged 45-59 years with Graves' hyperthyroidism that later progressed to Graves' ophthalmopathy. CDR3 sequence reads: CASSLRGEVFPDSTYEQYF. CDR3 nucleotides: TGTGCCAGCAGCTTAAGGGGGGAGGTCTTCCCAGACTCTACCTACGAGCAGTACTTC.